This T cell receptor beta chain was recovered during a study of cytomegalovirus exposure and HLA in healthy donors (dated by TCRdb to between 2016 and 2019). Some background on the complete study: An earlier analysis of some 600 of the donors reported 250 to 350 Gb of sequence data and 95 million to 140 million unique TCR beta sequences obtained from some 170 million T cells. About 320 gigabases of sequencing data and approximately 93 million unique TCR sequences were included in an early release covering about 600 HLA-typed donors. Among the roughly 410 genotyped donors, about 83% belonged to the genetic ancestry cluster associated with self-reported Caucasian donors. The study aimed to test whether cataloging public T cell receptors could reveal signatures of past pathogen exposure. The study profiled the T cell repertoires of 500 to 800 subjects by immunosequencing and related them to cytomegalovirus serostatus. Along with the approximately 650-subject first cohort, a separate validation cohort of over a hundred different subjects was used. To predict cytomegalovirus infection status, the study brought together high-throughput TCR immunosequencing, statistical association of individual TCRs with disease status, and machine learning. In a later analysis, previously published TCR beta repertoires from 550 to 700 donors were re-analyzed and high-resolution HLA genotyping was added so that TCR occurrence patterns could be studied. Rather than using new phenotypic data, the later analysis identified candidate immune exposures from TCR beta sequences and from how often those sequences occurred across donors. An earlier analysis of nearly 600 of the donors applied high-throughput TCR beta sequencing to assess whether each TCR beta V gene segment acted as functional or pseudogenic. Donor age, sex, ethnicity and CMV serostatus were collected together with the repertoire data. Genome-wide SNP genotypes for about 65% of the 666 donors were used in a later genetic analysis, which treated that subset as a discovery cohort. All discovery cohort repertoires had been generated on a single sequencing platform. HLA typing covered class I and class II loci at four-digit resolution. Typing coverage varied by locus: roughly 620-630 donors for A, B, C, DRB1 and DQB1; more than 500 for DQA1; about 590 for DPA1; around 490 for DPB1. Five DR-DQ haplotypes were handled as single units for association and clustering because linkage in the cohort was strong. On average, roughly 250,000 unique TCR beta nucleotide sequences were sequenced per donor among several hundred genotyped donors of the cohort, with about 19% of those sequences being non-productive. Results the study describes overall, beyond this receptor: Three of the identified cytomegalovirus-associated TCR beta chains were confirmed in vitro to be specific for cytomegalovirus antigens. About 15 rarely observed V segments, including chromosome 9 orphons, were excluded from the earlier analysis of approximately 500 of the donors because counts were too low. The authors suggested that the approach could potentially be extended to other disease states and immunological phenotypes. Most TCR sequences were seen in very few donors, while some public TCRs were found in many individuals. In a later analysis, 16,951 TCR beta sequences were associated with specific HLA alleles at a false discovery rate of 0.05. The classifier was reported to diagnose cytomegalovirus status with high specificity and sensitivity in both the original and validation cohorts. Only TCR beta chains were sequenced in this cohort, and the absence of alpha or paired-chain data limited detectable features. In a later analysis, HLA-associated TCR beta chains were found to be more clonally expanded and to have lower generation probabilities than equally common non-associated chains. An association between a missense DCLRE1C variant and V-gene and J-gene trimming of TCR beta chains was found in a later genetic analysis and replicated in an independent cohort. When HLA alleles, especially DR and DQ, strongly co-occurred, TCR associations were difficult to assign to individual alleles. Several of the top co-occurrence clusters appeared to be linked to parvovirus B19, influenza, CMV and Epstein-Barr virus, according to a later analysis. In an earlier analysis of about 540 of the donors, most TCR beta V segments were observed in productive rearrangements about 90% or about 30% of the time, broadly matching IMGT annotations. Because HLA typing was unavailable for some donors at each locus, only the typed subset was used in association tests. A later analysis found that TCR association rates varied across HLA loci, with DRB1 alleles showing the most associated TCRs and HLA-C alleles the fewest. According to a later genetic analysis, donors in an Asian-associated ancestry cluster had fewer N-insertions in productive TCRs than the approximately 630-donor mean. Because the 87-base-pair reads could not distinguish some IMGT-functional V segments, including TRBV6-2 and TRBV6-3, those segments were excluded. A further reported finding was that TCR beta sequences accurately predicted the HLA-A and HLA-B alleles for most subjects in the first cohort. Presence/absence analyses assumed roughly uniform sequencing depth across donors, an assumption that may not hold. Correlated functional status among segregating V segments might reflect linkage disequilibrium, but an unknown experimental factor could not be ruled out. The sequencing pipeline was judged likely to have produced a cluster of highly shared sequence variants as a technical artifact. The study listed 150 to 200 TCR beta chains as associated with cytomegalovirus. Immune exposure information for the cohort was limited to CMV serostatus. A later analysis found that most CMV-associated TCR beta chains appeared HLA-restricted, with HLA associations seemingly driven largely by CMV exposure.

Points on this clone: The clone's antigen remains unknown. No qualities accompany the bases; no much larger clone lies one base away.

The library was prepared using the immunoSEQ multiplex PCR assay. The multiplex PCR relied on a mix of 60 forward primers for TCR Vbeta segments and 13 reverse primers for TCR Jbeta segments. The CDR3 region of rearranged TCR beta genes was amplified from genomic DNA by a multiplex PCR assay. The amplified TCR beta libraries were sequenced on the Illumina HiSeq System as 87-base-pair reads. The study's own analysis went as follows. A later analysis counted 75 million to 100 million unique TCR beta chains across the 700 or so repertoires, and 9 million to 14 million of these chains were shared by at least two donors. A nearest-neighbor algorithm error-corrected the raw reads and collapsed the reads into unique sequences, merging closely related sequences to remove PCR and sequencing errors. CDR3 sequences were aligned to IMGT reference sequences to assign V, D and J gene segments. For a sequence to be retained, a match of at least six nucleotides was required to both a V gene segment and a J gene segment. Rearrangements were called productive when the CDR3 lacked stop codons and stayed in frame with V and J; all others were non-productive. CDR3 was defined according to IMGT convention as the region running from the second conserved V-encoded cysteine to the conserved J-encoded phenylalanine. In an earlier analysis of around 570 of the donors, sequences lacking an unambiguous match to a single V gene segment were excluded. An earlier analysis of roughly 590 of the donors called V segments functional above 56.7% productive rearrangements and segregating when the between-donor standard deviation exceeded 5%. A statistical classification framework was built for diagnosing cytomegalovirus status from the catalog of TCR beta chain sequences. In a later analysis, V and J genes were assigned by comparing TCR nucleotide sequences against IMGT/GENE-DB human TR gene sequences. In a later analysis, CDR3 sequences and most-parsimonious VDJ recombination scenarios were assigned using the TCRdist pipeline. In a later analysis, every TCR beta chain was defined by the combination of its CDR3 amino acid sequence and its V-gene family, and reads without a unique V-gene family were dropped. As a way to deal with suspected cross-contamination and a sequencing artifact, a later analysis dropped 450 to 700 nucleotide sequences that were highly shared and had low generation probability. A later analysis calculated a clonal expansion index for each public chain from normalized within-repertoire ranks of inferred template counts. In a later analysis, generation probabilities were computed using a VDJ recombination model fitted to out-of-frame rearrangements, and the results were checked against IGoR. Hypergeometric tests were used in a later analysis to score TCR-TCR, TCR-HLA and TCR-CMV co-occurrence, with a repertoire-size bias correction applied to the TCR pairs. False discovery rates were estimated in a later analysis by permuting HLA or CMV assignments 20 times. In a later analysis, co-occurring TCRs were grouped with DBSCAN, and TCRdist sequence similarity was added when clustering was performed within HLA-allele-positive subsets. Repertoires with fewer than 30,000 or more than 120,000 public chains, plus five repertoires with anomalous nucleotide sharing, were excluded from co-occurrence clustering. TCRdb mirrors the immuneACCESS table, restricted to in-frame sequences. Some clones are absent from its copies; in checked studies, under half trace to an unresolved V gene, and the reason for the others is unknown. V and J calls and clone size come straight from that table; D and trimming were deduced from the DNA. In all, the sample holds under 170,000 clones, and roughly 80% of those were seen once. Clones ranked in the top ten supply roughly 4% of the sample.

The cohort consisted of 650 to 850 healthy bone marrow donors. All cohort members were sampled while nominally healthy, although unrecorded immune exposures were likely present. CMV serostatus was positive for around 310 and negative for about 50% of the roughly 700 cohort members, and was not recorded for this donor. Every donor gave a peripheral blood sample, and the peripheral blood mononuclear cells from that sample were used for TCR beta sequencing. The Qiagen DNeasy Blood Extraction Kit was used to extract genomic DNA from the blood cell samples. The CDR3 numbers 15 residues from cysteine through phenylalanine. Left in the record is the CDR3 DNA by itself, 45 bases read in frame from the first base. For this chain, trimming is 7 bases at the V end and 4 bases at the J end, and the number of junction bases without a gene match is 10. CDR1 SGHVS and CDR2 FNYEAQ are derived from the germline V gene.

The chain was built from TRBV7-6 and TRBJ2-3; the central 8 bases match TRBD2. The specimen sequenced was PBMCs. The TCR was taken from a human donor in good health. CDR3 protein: CASTPRRGDADTQYF. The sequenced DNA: TGTGCCAGCACTCCTCGGCGGGGGGACGCAGATACGCAGTATTTT.